This T cell receptor (beta chain) was recorded in a study of T cell changes during pregnancy in multiple sclerosis. The protocol was immunoSEQ multiplex PCR, while the TCRdb copy is restricted to in-frame clones and leaves out a portion. The data contain around 36,000 clones, roughly 92% of them singletons. The V gene lost 0 bases and the J gene lost 2 bases, with 13 bases spanning the gap. The CDR3 covers 16 residues. Germline lookup yields CDR1 LGHNA and CDR2 YNFKEQ. This TCR was sampled from a female donor with multiple sclerosis, enrolled in a pregnancy study. Sequenced here: peripheral blood, sampled before pregnancy. The gene calls are TRBV4-2 and TRBJ1-1, with unresolved D. Written as DNA, the CDR3 is TGTGCCAGCAGCCAAGATCCCTTTAACAGTAACACTGAAGCTTTCTTT. Amino acids: CASSQDPFNSNTEAFF.